The 5 T cell receptor beta chains in this list originate from one sample, sequenced in a study of control samples from healthy donors and cancer patients. Produced via immunoSEQ multiplex PCR; TCRdb's table is partial and in-frame only. The repertoire holds 100,000 to 150,000 clones, with over 80% as singletons. The sample taken for sequencing was PBMCs. These receptors all stem from a man older than 75 with head and neck cancer.

The rearrangement uses TRBV5-4 and TRBJ2-3, with TRBD2 identical over 10 bases. The J segment lost 3 bases and the V segment lost 4 bases, leaving 11 bases of the junction unmatched. CDR3 length: 17 residues. Germline values: CDR1 SGHNT, CDR2 YYREEE (reference sequence). CDR3 residues: CASSPFGLAGVTDTQYF. CDR3 coding DNA: TGTGCCAGCAGCCCCTTTGGTCTAGCGGGGGTGACAGATACGCAGTATTTT.

V and J are TRBV10-3 and TRBJ1-2; 7 bases agree with TRBD1. The CDR3 consists of 13 residues. CDR1 is ENHRY, CDR2 SYGVKD, per germline. V lost 8 bases, J lost 4 bases, and 7 bases stayed unmatched. CDR3 loop: CAIQRDSSYGYTF. DNA of the CDR3: TGTGCCATCCAGCGGGACAGCAGCTATGGCTACACCTTC.

V and J are TRBV7-8 and TRBJ1-5, with D possibly TRBD1 on 5 matching bases. The ends were cut back, 1 base at V and 5 bases at J, with 6 bases in the middle. Germline loops: CDR1 SGHVS, CDR2 FQNEAQ. This CDR3 is 13 amino acids long. CDR3 protein: CASSLGGDQPQHF. CDR3 coding DNA: TGTGCCAGCAGCTTAGGAGGGGATCAGCCCCAGCATTTT.

The chain couples TRBV6-6 to TRBJ2-7; TRBD2 is a possible D gene (6 bases). CDR3 length: 14 residues. V was shortened by 0 bases and J by 3 bases, with 9 bases between the two germline ends. Per germline, CDR1 MNHNY and CDR2 SVGAGI (reference sequence). The CDR3 coding sequence is TGTGCCAGCAGTTACTCGTGGGAGGACTACGAGCAGTACTTC. As protein: CASSYSWEDYEQYF.

This chain joins TRBV7-8 and TRBJ1-2, with D perhaps TRBD1 (5 bases). Germline V gene lookup returns CDR1 SGHVS and CDR2 FQNEAQ. Trimming took 1 base from V and 4 from J, leaving 13 bases between them. This CDR3 region has 15 residues. In DNA form, the CDR3 reads TGTGCCAGCAGCTTAGTGGGGTGGGGACCCTATGGCTACACCTTC. Translated, it gives CASSLVGWGPYGYTF.